Below, 14 T cell receptor beta chains from the same sample are listed, as sequenced in a study of naive and memory T cell subsets. An oligonucleotide containing a UMI was ligated to the 3' end of TCR cDNA. Four PCR rounds used nested alpha and beta constant region primers plus the SP2 primer. From the 5' RACE reads, TCRdb called clonotypes with MiXCR, one entry per CDR3 protein. The table shows over 45,000 distinct CDR3 sequences, with 4.7% occurring only once. The receptors derive from a female donor in good health.

Comments on this clonotype: A much larger clone differs from this one at a single base, so this may be a read error. The rearrangement uses TRBV5-1 and TRBJ2-2; tentatively, D is TRBD2 (6 bases). CDR1 and CDR2 (germline): SGHRS, YFSETQ. V shed 5 bases and J shed 6 bases, with 11 bases lying between them. This CDR3 is built from 13 residues. This CDR3 is CASSGGIAGELFF. Written as DNA, the CDR3 is TGCGCCAGCAGTGGAGGGATCGCCGGGGAGCTGTTTTTT.

J is TRBJ2-5 and V is TRBV14; D might be TRBD1 (6 bases). Germline CDR1 SGHDN, CDR2 FVKESK. Deletions cut 4 bases from V and 4 bases from J, with 16 bases between. The CDR3 loop spans 15 amino acids. The CDR3 DNA is TGTGCCAGCAGCCGGGACACCTTTTCTGGAGAGACCCAGTACTTC. Residues: CASSRDTFSGETQYF.

This clonotype was observed at least ten times. The V and J genes are TRBV28 and TRBJ1-1, with D possibly being TRBD1 (5 bases). The CDR3 has 13 amino acids. Germline CDR1 MDHEN, CDR2 SYDVKM. The V and J ends lost 8 bases and 4 bases respectively, with 14 bases between them. CDR3 in amino acids: CASHVGGTTEAFF. The CDR3 region has the DNA TGTGCCAGCCACGTGGGAGGGACCACTGAAGCTTTCTTT.

This clonotype was detected ten times or more. The V and J genes are TRBV6-4 and TRBJ1-1, with D maybe TRBD1 (5 bases). The CDR3 has 15 residues. The germline V and J ends were trimmed by 5 bases and 4 bases, with 17 bases remaining between them. The germline V gene has CDR1 MRHNA and CDR2 SNTAGT. The DNA of the CDR3 is TGTGCCAGCAGTCGACTCCAGGGTGGTGGCACTGAAGCTTTCTTT. Translated: CASSRLQGGGTEAFF.

This clonotype was counted many times. The rearrangement links TRBV5-1 to TRBJ2-5; a possible D gene is TRBD1 (5 bases). Per the germline V gene, CDR1 is SGHRS and CDR2 is YFSETQ. Deletions cut 3 bases from V and 5 bases from J, with 11 bases between. The CDR3 extends over 13 amino acids. The CDR3 spells CASSWTTSETQYF. DNA of the CDR3: TGCGCCAGCAGCTGGACAACGTCCGAGACCCAGTACTTC.

This clonotype has at least ten counts. The chain is built from TRBV6-5 and TRBJ2-7; TRBD1 agrees at 10 bases. Germline V lookup: CDR1 MNHEY, CDR2 SVGAGI. This CDR3 has 15 amino acids. Unmatched junction bases numbered 7, after V lost 4 bases and J lost 4 bases. The CDR3 loop is CASSSLTGGKYEQYF. The CDR3 bases are TGTGCCAGCAGTTCCTTGACAGGGGGCAAATACGAGCAGTACTTC.

This clonotype was picked up a small number of times. A single base separates this from a much larger clone, so it may be a read error. This chain connects TRBV9 to TRBJ1-2; D is perhaps TRBD1 (5 bases). The CDR3 consists of 16 residues. Germline V gene lookup returns CDR1 SGDLS and CDR2 YYNGEE. CDR3 residues: CASSEARWGSGFGDTF. The CDR3 DNA reads as TGTGCCAGCAGCGAGGCCCGTTGGGGGTCAGGGTTTGGCGACACCTTC.

This clonotype was picked up many times. The V and J genes are TRBV6-5 and TRBJ1-1; D is perhaps TRBD1 (6 bases). The germline V and J ends were trimmed by 4 bases and 0 bases, with 15 bases remaining between them. This CDR3 is built from 16 residues. Germline loops: CDR1 MNHEY, CDR2 SVGAGI. CDR3 sequence reads: CASSSTGQRMNTEAFF. In nucleotides, the CDR3 is TGTGCCAGCAGTTCAACAGGACAGAGGATGAACACTGAAGCTTTCTTT.

V and J are TRBV6-6 and TRBJ2-7; 7 bases are shared with TRBD1. Per germline, CDR1 MNHNY and CDR2 SVGAGI (reference sequence). J gave up 5 bases and V 6 bases, and 10 bases lay outside the gene matches. This CDR3 comprises 14 residues. The CDR3 coding sequence is TGTGCCAGCAGGTTTCGACAGGGAATGCACGAGCAGTACTTC. It codes for CASRFRQGMHEQYF.

This clonotype occurred many times. CDR3 region: CASSPYGLAAPTYEQYF. For the CDR3, the DNA is TGTGCCAGCAGTCCCTATGGACTAGCGGCGCCTACCTACGAGCAGTACTTC. J is TRBJ2-7 and V is TRBV27; TRBD2 aligns across 10 bases. Germline CDR1 reads MNHEY; CDR2 reads SMNVEV (reference sequence). With 5 bases clipped from V and 2 bases from J, the junction kept 12 bases outside the gene matches. This CDR3 is built from 17 residues.

This clonotype was detected ten times or more. CDR3 loop: CASSYRGDEQFF. As DNA, the CDR3 is TGTGCCAGCAGTTACCGGGGAGATGAGCAGTTCTTC. The chain uses TRBV6-5 and TRBJ2-1; TRBD2 is a possible D gene (5 bases). Germline V gene sequence: CDR1 MNHEY, CDR2 SVGAGI. V was cut by 2 bases and J by 8 bases, with 7 bases left in between. This CDR3 comprises 12 residues.

The table lists this clonotype with a count of one. This may come from a read error, since a much larger clone is one base off. The chain has TRBV5-5 and TRBJ1-5, with D possibly TRBD1 on 6 matching bases. CDR1 SGHKS and CDR2 YYEKEE come from the germline V gene (reference sequence). CDR3 length: 16 amino acids. V lost 0 bases, J lost 7 bases, and 17 bases lay in between. The CDR3, as DNA: TGTGCCAGCAGCTTGGACCTACAGGGTCCAAGGCAGCCCCAGCATTTT. This encodes CASSLDLQGPRQPQHF.

This clonotype has ten or more counts. This chain joins TRBV14 and TRBJ2-1; D remains unclear. CDR3 size: 14 residues. Trimming left V 2 bases short and J 0 bases short, with 5 bases between. Per germline, CDR1 SGHDN and CDR2 FVKESK. CDR3 in DNA: TGTGCCAGCAGCCAACACAACTCCTACAATGAGCAGTTCTTC. This sequence encodes CASSQHNSYNEQFF.

This clonotype was seen at least ten times. V is TRBV7-6 and J is TRBJ2-1, with TRBD2 matching 8 bases. Germline V gene lookup returns CDR1 SGHVS and CDR2 FNYEAQ. This CDR3 region has 16 residues. V lost 2 bases, J lost 6 bases, and 9 bases stayed unmatched. CDR3 nucleotides: TGTGCCAGCAGCTTAAACCTCGGGACTAGTTTCAATGAGCAGTTCTTC. This codes for CASSLNLGTSFNEQFF.